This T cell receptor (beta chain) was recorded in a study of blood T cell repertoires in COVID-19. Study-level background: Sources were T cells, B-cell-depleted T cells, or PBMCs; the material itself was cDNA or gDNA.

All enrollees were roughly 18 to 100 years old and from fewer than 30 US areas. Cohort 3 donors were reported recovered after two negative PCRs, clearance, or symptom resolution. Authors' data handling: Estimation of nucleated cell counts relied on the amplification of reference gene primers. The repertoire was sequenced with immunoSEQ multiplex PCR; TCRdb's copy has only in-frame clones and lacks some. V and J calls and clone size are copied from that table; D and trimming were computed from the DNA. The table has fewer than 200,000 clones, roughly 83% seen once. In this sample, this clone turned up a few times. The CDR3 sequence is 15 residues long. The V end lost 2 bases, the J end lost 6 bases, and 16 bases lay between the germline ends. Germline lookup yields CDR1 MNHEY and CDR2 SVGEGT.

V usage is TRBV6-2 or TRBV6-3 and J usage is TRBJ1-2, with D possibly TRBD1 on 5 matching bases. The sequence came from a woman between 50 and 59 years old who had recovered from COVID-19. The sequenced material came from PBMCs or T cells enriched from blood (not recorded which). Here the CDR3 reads CASSYGGGRIHGYTF. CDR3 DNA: TGTGCCAGCAGTTACGGGGGAGGACGAATCCATGGCTACACCTTC.